The rows below give T cell receptor beta chains drawn from one sample of a study of T cells after posttransplantation cyclophosphamide. Assay: immunoSEQ multiplex PCR; the TCRdb copy retains only in-frame clones and omits some. Of about 30,000 clones in the sample, roughly 91% were seen once. Source material: naive CD4+ T cells sorted from blood. The source is a man aged 25 to 40 in good health and a related stem cell transplant donor. Each CDR3 is given with its conserved first and last residue. D genes are given only for firm matches. Only part of the rows carry a size: once, few, many, or a class if the clone is expanded.

TRBJ2-7	TRBD1	TRBV10-1	few	CASSRTGPYEQYF	TGCGCCAGCAGTCGGACAGGCCCCTACGAGCAGTACTTC
TRBJ1-3	-	TRBV2	few	CASSEVRSSGNTIYF	TGTGCCAGCAGTGAAGTTCGGTCATCTGGAAACACCATATATTTT
TRBJ2-5	TRBD2	TRBV6-1	-	CASSTSLAGRETQYF	TGTGCCAGCAGCACCTCGCTAGCGGGGAGGGAGACCCAGTACTTC
TRBJ2-5	-	TRBV6-5	once	CASSGGTYQETQYF	TGTGCCAGCAGTGGAGGGACCTATCAAGAGACCCAGTACTTC
TRBJ2-5	TRBD1	TRBV11-2	-	CASSQDRVLQETQYF	TGTGCCAGCAGCCAGGACAGGGTCCTCCAAGAGACCCAGTACTTC
TRBJ2-5	-	TRBV5-4	-	CASSETDWYQETQYF	TGTGCCAGCAGCGAGACAGATTGGTACCAAGAGACCCAGTACTTC
TRBJ2-7	-	TRBV7-2	-	CASNPTRSSYEQYF	TGTGCCAGCAACCCAACACGAAGCTCCTACGAGCAGTACTTC
TRBJ2-7	TRBD1	TRBV29-1	-	CSVDGGTGGGEQYF	TGCAGCGTTGATGGCGGGACAGGGGGAGGGGAGCAGTACTTC
TRBJ2-1	-	TRBV7-2	-	CASSFGGYNEQFF	TGTGCCAGCAGCTTTGGGGGGTACAATGAGCAGTTCTTC
TRBJ2-3	TRBD2	TRBV19	once	CASSMTSLPPDTQYF	TGTGCCAGTAGTATGACTAGCTTACCCCCTGATACGCAGTATTTT
TRBJ2-1	TRBD2	TRBV9	-	CASSGNSGGVRLFF	TGTGCCAGCAGCGGTAATAGCGGGGGGGTCCGTCTGTTCTTC
TRBJ2-2	-	TRBV5-1	once	CASSWTVGDTGELFF	TGCGCCAGCAGCTGGACAGTCGGCGACACCGGGGAGCTGTTTTTT
TRBJ2-3	-	TRBV5-1	-	CASSLRLSGTDTQYF	TGCGCCAGCAGCTTGAGACTATCAGGCACAGATACGCAGTATTTT
TRBJ2-2	TRBD1	TRBV10-3	-	CAISKGQGATGELFF	TGTGCCATCAGTAAGGGACAGGGGGCCACCGGGGAGCTGTTTTTT
TRBJ2-7	TRBD1	TRBV5-1	-	CASSVGQSRFYEQYF	TGCGCCAGCAGCGTGGGACAGTCACGCTTCTACGAGCAGTACTTC
TRBJ2-3	-	TRBV6-5	-	CASSYRGSTDTQYF	TGTGCCAGCAGTTACAGAGGCTCCACAGATACGCAGTATTTT
TRBJ2-5	TRBD1	TRBV6-5	-	CASSYRGPQETQYF	TGTGCCAGCAGTTACAGGGGGCCCCAAGAGACCCAGTACTTC
TRBJ2-7	-	TRBV6-5	once	CASSSRTYEQYF	TGTGCCAGCAGTTCTAGGACCTACGAGCAGTACTTC
TRBJ2-3	-	TRBV7-9	-	CASSSQGSDTQYF	TGTGCCAGCAGCTCACAGGGCTCAGATACGCAGTATTTT
TRBJ1-2	-	TRBV27	-	CASRRTVNYGYTF	TGTGCCAGCAGGAGGACAGTCAACTATGGCTACACCTTC
TRBJ2-2	TRBD1	TRBV5-4	-	CASSFDRATGELFF	TGTGCCAGCAGCTTTGACAGGGCCACCGGGGAGCTGTTTTTT
TRBJ2-7	TRBD1	TRBV16	-	CASSPSRDRYEQYF	TGTGCCAGCAGCCCCTCCCGGGACAGGTACGAGCAGTACTTC
TRBJ2-1	TRBD1	TRBV5-1	-	CASSLVGQGDLEQFF	TGCGCCAGCAGCTTGGTTGGACAGGGGGATCTTGAGCAGTTCTTC
TRBJ2-5	TRBD2	TRBV25-1	-	CASSPGLAGKETQYF	TGTGCCAGCAGCCCCGGACTAGCGGGGAAAGAGACCCAGTACTTC
TRBJ1-2	TRBD1	TRBV5-1	-	CASSLEGQAPYGYTF	TGCGCCAGCAGCTTGGAGGGACAGGCTCCCTATGGCTACACCTTC
TRBJ1-5	-	TRBV5-4	once	CASSFRGRVDQPQHF	TGTGCCAGCAGCTTTAGAGGCAGGGTGGATCAGCCCCAGCATTTT
TRBJ1-1	TRBD1	TRBV7-2	-	CASSDPGTGLNTEAFF	TGTGCCAGCAGCGATCCCGGGACAGGGTTGAACACTGAAGCTTTCTTT
TRBJ2-2	TRBD2	TRBV4-2	-	CASSQDLLAGDGGELFF	TGTGCCAGCAGCCAAGATTTGCTAGCGGGGGATGGCGGGGAGCTGTTTTTT
TRBJ2-1	TRBD2	TRBV19	-	CASSSLPGGGAPEQFF	TGTGCCAGTAGTTCCCTCCCGGGCGGGGGGGCCCCTGAGCAGTTCTTC
TRBJ2-7	-	TRBV6-5	-	CASSRGWDEQYF	TGTGCCAGCAGCCGAGGGTGGGACGAGCAGTACTTC
TRBJ1-1	TRBD1	TRBV5-6	-	CASSGQGRTEAFF	TGTGCCAGCAGCGGACAGGGGAGGACTGAAGCTTTCTTT
TRBJ1-3	TRBD1	TRBV5-4	few	CASSRQGTGNTIYF	TGTGCCAGCAGCAGACAGGGTACCGGAAACACCATATATTTT
TRBJ2-7	-	TRBV5-5	-	CASSLSVREDEQYF	TGTGCCAGCAGCTTAAGTGTGAGGGAGGACGAGCAGTACTTC
TRBJ2-5	-	TRBV28	-	CASRIGGAEETQYF	TGTGCCAGCAGGATTGGGGGGGCCGAAGAGACCCAGTACTTC
TRBJ2-3	TRBD1	TRBV9	-	CASSVGTGPISDTQYF	TGTGCCAGCAGCGTCGGGACAGGGCCTATATCAGATACGCAGTATTTT
TRBJ1-1	-	TRBV28	-	CASRLARTGLGTEAFF	TGTGCCAGCAGACTCGCACGAACAGGCCTCGGGACTGAAGCTTTCTTT
TRBJ1-1	-	TRBV6-1	few	CASPGVQNTEAFF	TGTGCCAGCCCGGGGGTCCAGAACACTGAAGCTTTCTTT
TRBJ2-2	TRBD2	TRBV9	-	CASSVDSGGYDTGELFF	TGTGCCAGCAGCGTAGATAGCGGGGGGTATGACACCGGGGAGCTGTTTTTT
TRBJ1-6	-	TRBV2	-	CASTSGSAHYNSPLHF	TGTGCCAGCACCTCGGGTTCCGCCCACTATAATTCCCCCCTCCACTTT
TRBJ2-3	TRBD1	TRBV5-1	-	CASSPGQGASVGDTQYF	TGCGCCAGCAGCCCCGGACAGGGGGCATCGGTGGGAGATACGCAGTATTTT
TRBJ2-1	TRBD1	TRBV5-1	-	CASAYQRLSGGSYNEQFF	TGCGCCAGCGCCTATCAAAGATTGTCAGGGGGCTCCTACAATGAGCAGTTCTTC
TRBJ2-7	TRBD2	TRBV9	-	CASSPTSGGTYEQYF	TGTGCCAGCAGCCCGACTAGCGGGGGAACCTACGAGCAGTACTTC
TRBJ1-5	TRBD1	TRBV28	-	CASSLRSGTGHQPQHF	TGTGCCAGCAGTTTACGTTCCGGGACAGGGCATCAGCCCCAGCATTTT
TRBJ1-1	-	TRBV6-1	few	CASSGGGLNAEAFF	TGTGCCAGCAGTGGGGGAGGCCTGAACGCTGAAGCTTTCTTT
TRBJ2-3	-	TRBV5-1	-	CASSLVLTLSADTQYF	TGCGCCAGCAGCTTGGTACTAACCCTCTCGGCAGATACGCAGTATTTT
TRBJ1-6	-	TRBV28	-	CASSYRESPLHF	TGTGCCAGCAGCTACAGGGAGTCACCCCTCCACTTT
TRBJ1-6	TRBD1	TRBV7-2	-	CASSSPPGQGVSPLHF	TGTGCCAGCAGCTCCCCGCCGGGACAGGGGGTGTCACCCCTCCACTTT
TRBJ2-1	TRBD2	TRBV27	once	CASSFPAGNEQFF	TGTGCCAGCAGTTTTCCAGCGGGGAATGAGCAGTTCTTC
TRBJ1-4	TRBD1	TRBV6-5	-	CASSYGTGANEKLFF	TGTGCCAGCAGTTACGGGACAGGGGCTAATGAAAAACTGTTTTTT
TRBJ1-2	TRBD1	TRBV5-1	-	CASSPQGAQGYTF	TGCGCCAGCAGCCCACAGGGGGCGCAGGGCTACACCTTC